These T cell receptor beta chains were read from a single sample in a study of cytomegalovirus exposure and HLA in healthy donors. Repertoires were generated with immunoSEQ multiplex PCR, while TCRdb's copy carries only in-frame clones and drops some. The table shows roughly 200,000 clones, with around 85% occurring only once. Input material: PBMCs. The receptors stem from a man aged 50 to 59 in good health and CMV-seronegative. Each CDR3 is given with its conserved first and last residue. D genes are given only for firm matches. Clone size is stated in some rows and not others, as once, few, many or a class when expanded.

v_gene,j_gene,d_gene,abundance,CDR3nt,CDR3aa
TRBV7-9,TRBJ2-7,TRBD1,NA,TGTGCCAGCAGCCTCGTCATCGGGACAGGGGGCGAGCAGTACTTC,CASSLVIGTGGEQYF
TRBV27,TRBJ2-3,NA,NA,TGTGCCAGCAGTTTCTACAGGGTGGATACGCAGTATTTT,CASSFYRVDTQYF
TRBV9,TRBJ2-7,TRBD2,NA,TGTGCCAGCAGCCCGAGGACTAGCGGGACTGGCGAGCAGTACTTC,CASSPRTSGTGEQYF
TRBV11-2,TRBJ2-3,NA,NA,TGTGCCAGCAGCCCAAGCGGAAGCACAGATACGCAGTATTTT,CASSPSGSTDTQYF
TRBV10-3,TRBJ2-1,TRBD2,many,TGTGCCATCAGTGCGGGACTAGCGGGAGGGCTTTATGAGCAGTTCTTC,CAISAGLAGGLYEQFF
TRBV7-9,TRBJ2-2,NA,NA,TGTGCCAGCAGCCTACCCAGGGGATTTTCCGGGGAGCTGTTTTTT,CASSLPRGFSGELFF
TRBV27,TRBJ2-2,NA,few,TGTGCCAGCAGTTTAAGGGACACGAACACCGGGGAGCTGTTTTTT,CASSLRDTNTGELFF
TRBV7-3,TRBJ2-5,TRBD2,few,TGTGCCAGCAGCCGGGGGGTCAGTGAGACCCAGTACTTC,CASSRGVSETQYF
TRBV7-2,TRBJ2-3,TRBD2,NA,TGTGCCAGCAGATCGACTAGCGGGAGGGGGGATACGCAGTATTTT,CASRSTSGRGDTQYF
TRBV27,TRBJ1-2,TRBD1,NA,TGTGCCAGCAGTCCCAGGACAGGAAACTATGGCTACACCTTC,CASSPRTGNYGYTF
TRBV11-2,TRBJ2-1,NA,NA,TGTGCCAGCAGCTTAGATCTCTACAATGAGCAGTTCTTC,CASSLDLYNEQFF
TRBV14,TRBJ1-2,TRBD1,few,TGTGCCAGCAGCCATATCACAGGGGAAGTGGGTAACTATGGCTACACCTTC,CASSHITGEVGNYGYTF
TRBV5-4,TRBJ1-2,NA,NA,TGTGCCAGCAGCTATAGATTGATCGTGGAGGGAGTAGACGGCTACACCTTC,CASSYRLIVEGVDGYTF
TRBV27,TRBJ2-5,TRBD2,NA,TGTGCCAGCAGTTTATGGGGGACTAGCGGGAGGGCGGGGTACCAAGAGACCCAGTACTTC,CASSLWGTSGRAGYQETQYF
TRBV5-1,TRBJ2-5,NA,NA,TGCGCCAGCAGCTTCTCGACAGGCCGGTACCAAGAGACCCAGTACTTC,CASSFSTGRYQETQYF
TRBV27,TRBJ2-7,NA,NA,TGTGCCAGCATCCCTGCGTCGCAGGGGGGCAGGGACGAGCAGTACTTC,CASIPASQGGRDEQYF
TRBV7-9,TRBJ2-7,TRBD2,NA,TGTGCCAGCAGTCGGGCGGCCGGGACTAGCGGGAGAGACTACGAGCAGTACTTC,CASSRAAGTSGRDYEQYF
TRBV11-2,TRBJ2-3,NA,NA,TGTGCCAGCAGCCCCCGTAGAGGGAACGCAGATACGCAGTATTTT,CASSPRRGNADTQYF
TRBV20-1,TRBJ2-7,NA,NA,TGCAGTGCTGGGGGCTCGGACGAGCAGTACTTC,CSAGGSDEQYF
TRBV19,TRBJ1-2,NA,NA,TGTGCCAGTAGGCAAGACAGCTCAGGGAACTATGGCTACACCTTC,CASRQDSSGNYGYTF
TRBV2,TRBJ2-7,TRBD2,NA,TGTGCCAGCAGTGCCCGGACTAGCGGGAGTGGTGAGCAGTACTTC,CASSARTSGSGEQYF
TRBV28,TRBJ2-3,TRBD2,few,TGTGCCAGCAGTTTGGGGACTAGCGGGAGCACAGATACGCAGTATTTT,CASSLGTSGSTDTQYF
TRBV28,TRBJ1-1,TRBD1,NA,TGTGCCAGCAGTTTGCCACAGGGGGCGGACACTGAAGCTTTCTTT,CASSLPQGADTEAFF
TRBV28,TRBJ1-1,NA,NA,TGTGCCAGCAGTTTAAGGGCTCCTCCGGGGGCTTTCTTT,CASSLRAPPGAFF
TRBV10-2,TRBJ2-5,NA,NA,TGCGCCACAGGTCGACAGGGACTTGGAGAGCAGTACTTC,CATGRQGLGEQYF
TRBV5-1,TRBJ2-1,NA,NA,TGCGCCAGCAGCTTGGTGGGTAATTCAGGTGATGAGCAGTTCTTC,CASSLVGNSGDEQFF
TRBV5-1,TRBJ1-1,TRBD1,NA,TGCGCCAGCAGCTTACCCCAGGGGACAGGGGCCACTGAAGCTTTCTTT,CASSLPQGTGATEAFF
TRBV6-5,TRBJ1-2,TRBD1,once,TGTGCCAGCAGTTACGGACAGGGGGGGATTTACGCTGGCTACACCTTC,CASSYGQGGIYAGYTF
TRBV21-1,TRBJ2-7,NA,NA,TGTGCCAGCAGCAAAGGTAGCAGGGACACCCACTACGAGCAGTACTTC,CASSKGSRDTHYEQYF
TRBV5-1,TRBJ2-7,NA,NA,TGCGCCAGCAGCACCGGGACTGGGGTATCCAGCGAGCAGTACTTC,CASSTGTGVSSEQYF
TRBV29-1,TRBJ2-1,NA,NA,TGCAGCGTTGCCCGGTACAATGAGCAGTTCTTC,CSVARYNEQFF
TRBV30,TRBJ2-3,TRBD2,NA,TGTGCCTGGAGTGTAGGGGCTAGCGGAAATACAGATACGCAGTATTTT,CAWSVGASGNTDTQYF
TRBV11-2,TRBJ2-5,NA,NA,TGTGCCAGCAGCCCCGGGACTTTAAAAGAGACCCAGTACTTC,CASSPGTLKETQYF
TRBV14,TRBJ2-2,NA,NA,TGTGCCAGCAGCCCGAGAGGCGGTTGGGACACCGGGGAGCTGTTTTTT,CASSPRGGWDTGELFF
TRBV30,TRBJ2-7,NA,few,TGTGCCTGGAGCGTCAGCTCCTACGAGCAGTACTTC,CAWSVSSYEQYF
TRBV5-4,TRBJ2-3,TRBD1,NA,TGTGCCAGCAGTCAGTTCGGACAGGGCGTAACAGATACGCAGTATTTT,CASSQFGQGVTDTQYF
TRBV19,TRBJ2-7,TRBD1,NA,TGTGCCAGTAGTGGGGGGACAGGGCAGTACTTC,CASSGGTGQYF
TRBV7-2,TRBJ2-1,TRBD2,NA,TGTGCCAGCAGCCCTGGGACTAGCGGGACCCTCCTCTCCTACAATGAGCAGTTCTTC,CASSPGTSGTLLSYNEQFF
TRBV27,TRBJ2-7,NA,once,TGTGCCAGCAGTTTATTAGGGGCCGGGCTCTCCTACGAGCAGTACTTC,CASSLLGAGLSYEQYF
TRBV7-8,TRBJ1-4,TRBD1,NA,TGTGCCAGCAGCTTAAGAGTGGGACAGGGGGTAGGGGAAAAACTGTTTTTT,CASSLRVGQGVGEKLFF
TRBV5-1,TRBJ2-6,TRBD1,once,TGCGCCAGCAGCTTGTCCCCGGGACAGGGGTCCCTCGACCTGACTTTC,CASSLSPGQGSLDLTF
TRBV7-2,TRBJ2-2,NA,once,TGTGCCAGCAGCTTCAAAAAAGGGAGCTCCGGGGAGCTGTTTTTT,CASSFKKGSSGELFF
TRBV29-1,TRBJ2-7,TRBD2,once,TGCAGCGTGCTCAGGGAGGGTTTCGCCTACGAGCAGTACTTC,CSVLREGFAYEQYF